The T cell receptor (beta chain) described here comes from a study of blood T cell repertoires in COVID-19. Overall study context: Spain, Italy and the United States supplied samples that represented acute and convalescent COVID-19. Sample material is recorded as cDNA or gDNA derived from T cells, B-cell-depleted T cells, or PBMCs.

Data came from immunoSEQ multiplex PCR; TCRdb stores just in-frame clones and leaves some out. This sample carries some 110,000 clones, approximately 85% of them seen once, and the ten largest clones take roughly 3.2%. This CDR3 is 16 amino acids long. Per the germline V gene, CDR1 is LNHDA and CDR2 is SQIVND (reference sequence). With 5 bases clipped from V and 4 bases from J, the junction kept 5 bases outside the gene matches. Seattle researchers signed up patients amid active infection and tracked them longitudinally. The V gene is TRBV19, the J gene TRBJ2-3; TRBD2 matches at 14 bases. The origin of this receptor is an elderly woman with COVID-19, enrolled during active disease. The specimen sequenced was peripheral blood. CDR3 in amino acids: CASSGGLAGVSDTQYF. CDR3 sequence (DNA): TGTGCCAGTAGTGGGGGACTAGCGGGAGTTTCAGATACGCAGTATTTT.